Sequencing of this TCR beta chain was carried out in a study of CD8+ T cells in alopecia areata. This sample's treatment: oral pan-JAK inhibitor, 5-10 mg twice daily. As concerns this clone: Its antigen is unknown.

RNA extraction was followed by reverse transcription into cDNA, which acted as the sequencing template. Produced via immunoSEQ multiplex PCR; TCRdb's table is partial and in-frame only. The table records about 190,000 clones, less than 70% of them present only once. V dropped 0 bases and J dropped 2 bases, with 9 bases sitting between them. CDR3 size: 15 residues. Germline CDR1 is SGHRS and CDR2 is YFSETQ. Study findings and constraints: Lesional scalp exceeded normal scalp in clonality, especially in alopecia totalis/universalis.

The chain is built from TRBV5-1 and TRBJ2-1, with TRBD2 as a possible D gene (5 bases). The clonotype comes from a human donor with alopecia areata. Material: CD4+ T cells sorted from blood, obtained between weeks 49 and 50, from a patient treated with tofacitinib. DNA of the CDR3: TGCGCCAGCAGCTTGGGCGGAGGAACCTACAATGAGCAGTTCTTC. Residues: CASSLGGGTYNEQFF.